Listed here are 9 T cell receptor beta chains from one sample, sequenced in a study of technical replicates of blood from several donors. Produced via immunoSEQ multiplex PCR; TCRdb's table is partial and in-frame only. The sample lists 55,000 to 75,000 clones; around 87% were seen once. The sample comprised PBMCs. The receptors were sampled from a human donor in good health. Some clones in this sample may be carry-over from other donors' samples.

The chain has TRBV5-1 and TRBJ2-1, with 9 bases fitting TRBD2. The CDR3 runs to 16 residues. The trim removed 0 bases at V and 2 bases at J, leaving 3 bases unmatched. Looked up from germline, CDR1 is SGHRS and CDR2 is YFSETQ. CDR3 coding DNA: TGCGCCAGCAGCTTGGTTAGCGGGGGAACCTACAATGAGCAGTTCTTC. Translation: CASSLVSGGTYNEQFF. The variable domain in full, with the rest retrieved from reference TRBV5-1 and TRBJ2-1, is KAGVTQTPRYLIKTRGQQVTLSCSPISGHRSVSWYQQTPGQGLQFLFEYFSETQRNKGNFPGRFSGRQFSNSRSEMNVSTLELGDSALYLCASSLVSGGTYNEQFFGPGTRLTVL.

The chain uses TRBV11-2 and TRBJ2-5; TRBD2 agrees at 14 bases. After removal of 4 bases from V and 5 bases from J, the junction contained 15 bases not matched to a gene. Germline CDR1 is SGHAT and CDR2 is FQNNGV. The CDR3 runs to 19 residues. CDR3 residues: CASSSSSLGTSGSRETQYF. The CDR3 coding sequence is TGTGCCAGCAGCTCGAGTAGTTTGGGGACTAGCGGGAGTAGGGAGACCCAGTACTTC.

The chain combines TRBV6-1 with TRBJ1-1, with 10 nucleotides matching TRBD1. The germline V gene has CDR1 MNHNS and CDR2 SASEGT. The CDR3 has 15 residues. The V segment lost 5 bases and the J segment 0 bases; nucleotides outside the gene matches: 3. CDR3 region: CASSPGQGMNTEAFF. The CDR3 region has the DNA TGTGCCAGCAGTCCGGGACAGGGGATGAACACTGAAGCTTTCTTT.

This sequence joins TRBV4-2 and TRBJ2-5, with a tentative D call TRBD2 (6 bases). CDR1 and CDR2 from the germline V gene are LGHNA and YNFKEQ. Trimming shortened V by 0 bases and J by 5 bases, and 10 bases separated the two germline ends. The CDR3 covers 14 residues. The CDR3 region is CASSQERTIETQYF. The CDR3 DNA follows: TGTGCCAGCAGCCAAGAGCGGACTATCGAGACCCAGTACTTC.

V gene TRBV2 combines with J gene TRBJ2-5; D not resolved. Germline V CDR1 and CDR2: SNHLY, FYNNEI. V shed 2 bases and J shed 5 bases, with 12 bases lying between them. The CDR3 spans 14 residues. The CDR3 DNA reads TGTGCCAGCAGTGAACGTCGGCTAGAGGAGACCCAGTACTTC. Its translation is CASSERRLEETQYF.

The rearrangement joins TRBV7-2 to TRBJ2-2; D uncertain. Germline loops: CDR1 SGHTA, CDR2 FQGNSA. The CDR3 runs 14 residues. Trimming stripped 1 base from V and 6 bases from J, with 9 bases between. CDR3 protein: CASSLVGQAGELFF. CDR3 DNA sequence: TGTGCCAGCAGCTTAGTGGGCCAGGCCGGGGAGCTGTTTTTT.

The chain carries TRBV4-1 and TRBJ1-2, with D maybe TRBD1 (6 bases). The ends were cut back, 1 base at V and 2 bases at J, with 11 bases in the middle. From germline, CDR1 is MGHRA and CDR2 YSYEKL. This CDR3 region has 15 residues. The DNA for the CDR3 is TGCGCCAGCAGCCAAGCCCTAGGACAGAACTATGGCTACACCTTC. Amino acid sequence: CASSQALGQNYGYTF.

The chain uses TRBV4-3 and TRBJ2-5; 10 nucleotides agree with TRBD2. The CDR3 covers 19 residues. Trimming cost V 0 bases and J 4 bases; bases outside gene matches: 14. The germline CDR1 and CDR2 sequences are LGHNA and YSLEER. The DNA of the CDR3 is TGCGCCAGCAGCCAAGATGCGGGTTTCTCTAGCGGGAGTCTAGAGACCCAGTACTTC. Translation: CASSQDAGFSSGSLETQYF.

The rearrangement uses TRBV6-6 and TRBJ1-5; unclear D gene. In germline, CDR1 is MNHNY, CDR2 SVGAGI (reference sequence). This CDR3 spans 16 amino acids. Trimming removed 3 bases at V and 1 base at J, with 13 bases between. Here the CDR3 DNA reads TGTGCCAGCAGTTATCTAACGGGGATGAGCAATCAGCCCCAGCATTTT. Its translation is CASSYLTGMSNQPQHF.